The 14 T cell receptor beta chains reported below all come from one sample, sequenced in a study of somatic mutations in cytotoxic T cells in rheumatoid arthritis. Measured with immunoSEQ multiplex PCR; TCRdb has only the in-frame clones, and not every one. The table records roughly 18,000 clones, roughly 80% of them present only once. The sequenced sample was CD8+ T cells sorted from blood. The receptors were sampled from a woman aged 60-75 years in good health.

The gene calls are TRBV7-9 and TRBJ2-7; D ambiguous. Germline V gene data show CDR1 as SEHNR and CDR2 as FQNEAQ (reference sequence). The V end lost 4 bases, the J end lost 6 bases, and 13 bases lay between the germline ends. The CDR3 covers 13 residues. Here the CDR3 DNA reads TGTGCCAGCAGCTCAAGCACCTTAATCGAGCAGTACTTC. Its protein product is CASSSSTLIEQYF.

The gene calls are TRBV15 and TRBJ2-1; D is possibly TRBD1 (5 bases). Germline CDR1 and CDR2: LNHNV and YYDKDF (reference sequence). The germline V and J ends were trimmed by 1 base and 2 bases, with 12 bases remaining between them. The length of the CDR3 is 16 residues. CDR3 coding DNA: TGTGCCACCAGCAGAGTGGGGCAAGGGGCCTACAATGAGCAGTTCTTC. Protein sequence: CATSRVGQGAYNEQFF.

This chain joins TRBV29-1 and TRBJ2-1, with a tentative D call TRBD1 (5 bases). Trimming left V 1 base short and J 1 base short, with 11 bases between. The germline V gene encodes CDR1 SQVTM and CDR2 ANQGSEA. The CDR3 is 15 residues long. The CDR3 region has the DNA TGCAGCGTTGAAGTGGGTGGGGCGTCCTACAATGAGCAGTTCTTC. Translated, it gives CSVEVGGASYNEQFF.

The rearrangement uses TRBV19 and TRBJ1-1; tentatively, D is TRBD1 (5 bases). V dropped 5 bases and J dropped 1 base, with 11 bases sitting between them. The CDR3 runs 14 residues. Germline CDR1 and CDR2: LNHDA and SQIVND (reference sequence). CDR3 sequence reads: CASSWGLRNTEAFF. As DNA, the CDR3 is TGTGCCAGTAGTTGGGGGTTGAGGAACACTGAAGCTTTCTTT.

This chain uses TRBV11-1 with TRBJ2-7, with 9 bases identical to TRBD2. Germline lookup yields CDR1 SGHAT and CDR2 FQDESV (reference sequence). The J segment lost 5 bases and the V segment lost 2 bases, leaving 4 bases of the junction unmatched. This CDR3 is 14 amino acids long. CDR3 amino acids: CASSLRAGGHEQYF. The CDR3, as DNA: TGTGCCAGCAGCTTAAGAGCGGGAGGCCACGAGCAGTACTTC.

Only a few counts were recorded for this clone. This chain's CDR3 is CASSFGPTTGKNEKLFF. CDR3 in DNA: TGTGCCAGCAGCTTTGGGCCCACTACAGGGAAAAATGAAAAACTGTTTTTT. V and J are TRBV5-6 and TRBJ1-4; tentative D call: TRBD1 (6 bases). The V end was cut by 2 bases, the J end by 5 bases, with 19 bases between. CDR1 SGHDT and CDR2 YYEEEE come from the germline V gene. The CDR3 spans 17 residues.

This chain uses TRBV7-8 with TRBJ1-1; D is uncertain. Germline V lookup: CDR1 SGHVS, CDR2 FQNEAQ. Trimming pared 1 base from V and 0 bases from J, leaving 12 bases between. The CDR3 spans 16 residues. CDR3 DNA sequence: TGTGCCAGCAGCTTAGGCCCCAGTTACATGAACACTGAAGCTTTCTTT. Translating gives CASSLGPSYMNTEAFF.

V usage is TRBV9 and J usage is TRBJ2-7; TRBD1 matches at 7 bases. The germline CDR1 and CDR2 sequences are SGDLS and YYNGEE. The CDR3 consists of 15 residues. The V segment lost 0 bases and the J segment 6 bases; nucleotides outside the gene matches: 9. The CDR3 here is CASSVALGGLGEQYF. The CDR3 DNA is TGTGCCAGCAGCGTAGCTCTAGGGGGCCTGGGCGAGCAGTACTTC. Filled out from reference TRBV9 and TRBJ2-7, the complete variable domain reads DSGVTQTPKHLITATGQRVTLRCSPRSGDLSVYWYQQSLDQGLQFLIQYYNGEERAKGNILERFSAQQFPDLHSELNLSSLELGDSALYFCASSVALGGLGEQYFGPGTRLTVT.

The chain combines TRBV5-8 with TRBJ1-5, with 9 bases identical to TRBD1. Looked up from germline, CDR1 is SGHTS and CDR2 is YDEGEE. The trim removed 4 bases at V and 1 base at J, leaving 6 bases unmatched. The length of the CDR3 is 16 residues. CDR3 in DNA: TGTGCCAGCAGCCCCAAGGACAGGGGAAGCAATCAGCCCCAGCATTTT. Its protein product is CASSPKDRGSNQPQHF. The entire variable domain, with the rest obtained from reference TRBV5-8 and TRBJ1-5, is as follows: EAGVTQSPTHLIKTRGQQATLRCSPISGHTSVYWYQQALGLGLQFLLWYDEGEERNRGNFPPRFSGRQFPNYSSELNVNALELEDSALYLCASSPKDRGSNQPQHFGDGTRLSIL.

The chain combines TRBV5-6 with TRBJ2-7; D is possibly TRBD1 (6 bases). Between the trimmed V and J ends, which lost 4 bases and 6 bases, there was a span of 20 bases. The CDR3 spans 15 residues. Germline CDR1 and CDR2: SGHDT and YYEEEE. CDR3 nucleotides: TGTGCCAGCAGCGTCCCCGGGACAAAGCTAACCGAGCAGTACTTC. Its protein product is CASSVPGTKLTEQYF.

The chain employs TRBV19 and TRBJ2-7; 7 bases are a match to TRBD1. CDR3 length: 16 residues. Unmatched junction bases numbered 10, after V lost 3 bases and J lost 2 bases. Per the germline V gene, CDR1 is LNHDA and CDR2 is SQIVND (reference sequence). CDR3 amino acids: CASSITGVSIPYEQYF. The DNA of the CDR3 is TGTGCCAGTAGTATTACAGGGGTCAGTATCCCCTACGAGCAGTACTTC.

The CDR3 sequence: CASSLYDPYYGYTF. The CDR3 DNA sequence: TGTGCCAGCAGTTTATATGACCCCTACTATGGCTACACCTTC. The rearrangement joins TRBV28 to TRBJ1-2; unclear D gene. Germline CDR1 and CDR2: MDHEN and SYDVKM. The CDR3 runs 14 residues. V was cut by 1 base and J by 3 bases, with 9 bases left in between.

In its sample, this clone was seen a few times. DNA for the CDR3: TGTGCCAGCAGCTTAGCCTGGACGGCAAACTATGGCTACACCTTC. The encoded protein is CASSLAWTANYGYTF. The J gene is TRBJ1-2, the V gene TRBV7-9; D ambiguous. Between the trimmed V and J ends, which lost 0 bases and 2 bases, there was a span of 10 bases. Germline CDR1 reads SEHNR; CDR2 reads FQNEAQ (reference sequence). This CDR3 region has 15 residues.

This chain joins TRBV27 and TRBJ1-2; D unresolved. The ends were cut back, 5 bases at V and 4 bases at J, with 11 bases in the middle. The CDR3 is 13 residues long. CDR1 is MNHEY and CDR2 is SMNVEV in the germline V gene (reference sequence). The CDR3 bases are TGTGCCAGCAGTGCACACGGGTTCTATGGCTACACCTTC. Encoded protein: CASSAHGFYGYTF.